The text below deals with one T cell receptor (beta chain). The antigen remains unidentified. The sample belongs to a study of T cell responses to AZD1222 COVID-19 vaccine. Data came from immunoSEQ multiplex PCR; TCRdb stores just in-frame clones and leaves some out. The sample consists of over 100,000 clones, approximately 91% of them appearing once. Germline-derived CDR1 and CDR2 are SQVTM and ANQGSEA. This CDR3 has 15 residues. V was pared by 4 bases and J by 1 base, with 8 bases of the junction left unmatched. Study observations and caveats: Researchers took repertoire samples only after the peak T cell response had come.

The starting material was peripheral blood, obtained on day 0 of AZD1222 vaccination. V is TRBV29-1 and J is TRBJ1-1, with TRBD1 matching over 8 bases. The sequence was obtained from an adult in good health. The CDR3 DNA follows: TGCAGCGTTGTGGAAGCCGGGACAGGGAACACTGAAGCTTTCTTT. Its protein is CSVVEAGTGNTEAFF.